Listed here are 16 T cell receptor beta chains from one sample, sequenced in a study of PD-1 blockade in classical Hodgkin lymphoma. TCRdb's table, derived via immunoSEQ multiplex PCR, lists solely in-frame clones and lacks some. The sample consists of roughly 41,000 clones, 76% of them appearing once. Relapse after autologous stem cell transplantation occurred in every patient, and brentuximab vedotin exposure varied. The sample consisted of peripheral blood mononuclear cells (PBMCs), taken at baseline. The receptors originated from a human donor with classical Hodgkin lymphoma.

This clone was recorded once. This same CDR3 is encoded by further DNA sequences in the sample. The chain combines TRBV6-5 with TRBJ1-2; 10 bases agree with TRBD1. CDR1 MNHEY and CDR2 SVGAGI come from the germline V gene. V shed 8 bases, J shed 3 bases, and the junction held 0 bases outside the gene matches. The length of the CDR3 is 12 residues. As DNA, the CDR3 is TGTGCCAGCGGGACAGGGGACTATGGCTACACCTTC. Its protein product is CASGTGDYGYTF.

J is TRBJ2-1 and V is TRBV5-1; possibly TRBD1 or TRBD2 for D (6 bases each). V was trimmed by 1 base and J by 5 bases, leaving 13 bases between them. The CDR3 spans 15 residues. CDR1 is SGHRS and CDR2 is YFSETQ in the germline V gene. CDR3 DNA: TGCGCCAGCAGCTTGAGGTGGGGGGCGGACAATGAGCAGTTCTTC. Translation: CASSLRWGADNEQFF.

This sequence joins TRBV11-2 and TRBJ1-2; tentative D call: TRBD1 (5 bases). Germline V gene data show CDR1 as SGHAT and CDR2 as FQNNGV. The CDR3 contains 18 residues. V gave up 5 bases and J gave up 0 bases, with 22 bases separating them. Here the CDR3 reads CASSAHGGVSLANYGYTF. The CDR3 DNA follows: TGTGCCAGCAGCGCGCACGGGGGGGTCTCTCTAGCTAACTATGGCTACACCTTC.

The genes are TRBV27 and TRBJ2-2, with unresolved D. Looked up from germline, CDR1 is MNHEY and CDR2 is SMNVEV (reference sequence). V was cut by 6 bases and J by 3 bases, with 8 bases left in between. The CDR3 runs to 13 residues. CDR3 loop: CASRAGYTGELFF. The DNA of the CDR3 is TGTGCCAGCAGAGCAGGATACACCGGGGAGCTGTTTTTT.

This clone has just a few counts. The V and J genes are TRBV7-2 and TRBJ1-2, with TRBD1 identical over 8 bases. The germline V gene has CDR1 SGHTA and CDR2 FQGNSA. The CDR3 is made up of 16 amino acids. Trimming at V came to 5 bases and at J to 4 bases, leaving 12 bases not matched to a gene. The CDR3 here is CASSLSVRGLRYGYTF. The CDR3 coding sequence is TGTGCCAGCAGCCTTAGTGTCAGGGGGCTTCGCTATGGCTACACCTTC.

This sequence joins TRBV29-1 and TRBJ1-1; possible D gene TRBD1, 5 bases. The germline V and J ends were trimmed by 5 bases and 7 bases, with 14 bases remaining between them. CDR3 size: 12 residues. CDR1 is SQVTM, CDR2 ANQGSEA, per germline. The CDR3 DNA follows: TGCAGCGTTAACCTGCTCGGGGGTGAAGCTTTCTTT. Protein: CSVNLLGGEAFF.

V usage is TRBV9 and J usage is TRBJ1-2; TRBD1 matches 8 bases. The CDR3 runs to 15 residues. The germline V gene has CDR1 SGDLS and CDR2 YYNGEE. The junction had 8 bases not matched to a gene; V was cut back by 4 bases and J by 3 bases. The CDR3 DNA sequence: TGTGCCAGCAGCCCAACGACAGGGGCCCACTATGGCTACACCTTC. Protein: CASSPTTGAHYGYTF.

V gene TRBV18 combines with J gene TRBJ1-1, with D possibly TRBD1 on 6 matching bases. The CDR3 consists of 13 residues. Trimming removed 6 bases at V and 1 base at J, with 9 bases between. Germline values: CDR1 KGHSH, CDR2 LQKENI. This CDR3 is CASSAGANTEAFF. For the CDR3, the DNA is TGTGCCAGCTCGGCAGGGGCGAACACTGAAGCTTTCTTT.

V gene TRBV5-4 combines with J gene TRBJ2-1; 9 nucleotides align to TRBD2. Germline CDR1 reads SGHNT; CDR2 reads YYREEE (reference sequence). The CDR3 consists of 15 residues. J lost 5 bases, V lost 2 bases, and 5 bases had no gene match. Written as DNA, the CDR3 is TGTGCCAGCAGCTTAGTAGCGGGAGCCCACAATGAGCAGTTCTTC. Translation: CASSLVAGAHNEQFF.

V is TRBV6-4 and J is TRBJ2-1, with 11 bases lining up with TRBD2. Germline CDR1 and CDR2: MRHNA and SNTAGT. The ends lost 5 bases at V and 5 bases at J; junction bases unmatched: 5. The CDR3 spans 15 residues. Written as DNA, the CDR3 is TGTGCCAGCAGTAGGACTAGCGGGCCCAACAATGAGCAGTTCTTC. It yields the protein CASSRTSGPNNEQFF.

CDR3 region: CASSIRDRVWGYTF. Here the CDR3 DNA reads TGTGCCAGCTCTATCCGGGACAGGGTTTGGGGCTACACCTTC. The chain employs TRBV18 and TRBJ1-2; TRBD1 aligns across 9 bases. Germline V gives CDR1 KGHSH, CDR2 LQKENI. V gave up 6 bases and J gave up 8 bases; unmatched junction bases: 10. The CDR3 contains 14 residues. The whole variable domain, remainder taken from reference TRBV18 and TRBJ1-2, is NAGVMQNPRHLVRRRGQEARLRCSPMKGHSHVYWYRQLPEEGLKFMVYLQKENIIDESGMPKERFSAEFPKEGPSILRIQQVVRGDSAAYFCASSIRDRVWGYTFGSGTRLTVV.

The chain combines TRBV27 with TRBJ1-6; D is possibly TRBD1 (6 bases). CDR3 length: 13 amino acids. V lost 4 bases, J lost 9 bases, and 10 bases lay in between. The germline V gene encodes CDR1 MNHEY and CDR2 SMNVEV (reference sequence). CDR3 sequence (DNA): TGTGCCAGCAGTTCACAGGGAGGTTCACCCCTCCACTTT. Residues: CASSSQGGSPLHF.

CDR3 amino acids: CASVEWGSREPQHF. In DNA, the CDR3 is TGTGCCAGCGTAGAGTGGGGTTCAAGGGAGCCCCAGCATTTT. The chain uses TRBV28 and TRBJ1-5; unclear D gene. Between the trimmed V and J ends, which lost 8 bases and 8 bases, there was a span of 19 bases. Germline CDR1 is MDHEN and CDR2 is SYDVKM. The CDR3 is 14 residues long.

The genes are TRBV6-6 and TRBJ2-7, with D possibly matching TRBD1 (5 bases). This CDR3 contains 15 residues. The germline V gene has CDR1 MNHNY and CDR2 SVGAGI (reference sequence). Trimming pared 2 bases from V and 6 bases from J, leaving 17 bases between. The CDR3 here is CASSYPGSLGLEQYF. CDR3 bases: TGTGCCAGCAGTTACCCCGGTTCCTTGGGGCTCGAGCAGTACTTC.

The V call is TRBV7-7, the J call TRBJ2-3, with a possible D match to TRBD2 (5 bases). This CDR3 is built from 13 residues. V lost 6 bases to trimming and J lost 6 bases, with 13 bases between them. Per germline, CDR1 SSHAT and CDR2 FNYEAQ (reference sequence). CDR3 residues: CASSYQPSDTQYF. CDR3 nucleotide sequence: TGTGCCAGCAGTTACCAACCTAGCGATACGCAGTATTTT.

V is TRBV6-6 and J is TRBJ1-1, with 9 positions matching TRBD1. Germline values: CDR1 MNHNY, CDR2 SVGAGI (reference sequence). The CDR3 is 12 amino acids. V lost 7 bases and J lost 10; bases outside the gene matches: 7. CDR3 nucleotide sequence: TGTGCCAGCACTCGGACAGGGGCTGGAGCTTTCTTT. Its translation is CASTRTGAGAFF.